One and the same sample provided the 24 T cell receptor beta chains below, sequenced in a study of T cells expressing NK-cell markers (TCRdb year 2020). Preparation of the library involved 5' RACE. The sequencer listed for this sample is Illumina HiSeq 2000. Each entry corresponds to one CDR3 protein sequence from reads that TCRdb reprocessed, and DNA is not given. This sample's table lists about 260,000 distinct CDR3 sequences. Around 4.3% of the sample rests with the top ten. Material for sequencing was blood T cells: a sorted CD56 or NKG2C T cell subset, CD4+ or CD8+ T cells, or bulk PBMC T cells (not recorded which). These receptors came from a woman aged 18-70 years in good health.

The chain recombines TRBV27 with TRBJ2-3. Germline V gives CDR1 MNHEY, CDR2 SMNVEV (reference sequence). The CDR3 is 13 amino acids. The CDR3 is CASSLTTQHTQYF.

This chain connects TRBV6-1 to TRBJ1-5. Germline loops: CDR1 MNHNS, CDR2 SASEGT. The CDR3 runs to 14 residues. The CDR3 protein is CASSRLGDNQPQHF.

V usage is TRBV20-1 and J usage is TRBJ2-1; TCRdb outputs TRBD2, but without DNA this stays unchecked. The CDR3 totals 15 residues. Looked up from germline, CDR1 is DFQATT and CDR2 is SNEGSKA (reference sequence). The CDR3 loop reads CSARAASGRSYEQFF.

This CDR3 reads CASRNLMNTEAFF. The chain has TRBV7-8 and TRBJ1-1. CDR3 length: 13 amino acids. The germline V gene has CDR1 SGHVS and CDR2 FQNEAQ.

The CDR3 loop reads CTSSQVSLAGPQETQYF. The chain links TRBV1 to TRBJ2-5; the TCRdb call, TRBD2, lacks DNA for checking. TRBV1 counts as a pseudogene. The CDR3 runs to 17 residues.

The CDR3 loop is CASSFFGEKLFF. V usage is TRBV12-3 or TRBV12-4 and J usage is TRBJ1-4. The CDR3 has 12 amino acids.

The chain uses TRBV18 and TRBJ1-5. The CDR3 covers 15 residues. Germline assignment: CDR1 KGHSH and CDR2 LQKENI. The CDR3 reads CASSLSLNTYQPQHF.

This chain uses TRBV5-1 with TRBJ2-1. Germline CDR1 is SGHRS and CDR2 is YFSETQ. CDR3 length equals 13 residues. This CDR3 is CASSLYDGDEQFF.

The V call is TRBV11-2, the J call TRBJ2-3; checking the TCRdb D call of TRBD1 is not possible without DNA. The germline V gene has CDR1 SGHAT and CDR2 FQNNGV. The CDR3 loop spans 15 amino acids. CDR3 amino acids: CASSLKTGLTDTQYF.

V gene TRBV5-4 combines with J gene TRBJ2-5; the D gene TCRdb calls, TRBD1, cannot be checked with no DNA. Germline V gene lookup returns CDR1 SGHNT and CDR2 YYREEE (reference sequence). The CDR3 covers 14 residues. The CDR3: CASSPSVRGETQYF.

CDR3 loop: CASSVGPGQGSEAFF. This chain uses TRBV7-2 with TRBJ1-1; TCRdb calls TRBD1, which cannot be checked without DNA. This CDR3 spans 15 amino acids. Germline CDR1 reads SGHTA; CDR2 reads FQGNSA.

This chain uses TRBV4-2 with TRBJ2-1; as DNA is missing, the TRBD2 call by TCRdb cannot be tested. Germline CDR1 LGHNA, CDR2 YNFKEQ. CDR3 size: 15 residues. CDR3 amino acids: CASSPRDLARSEQFF.

This chain connects TRBV20-1 to TRBJ2-1; TCRdb returns TRBD2, unconfirmable since there is no DNA. The CDR3 totals 14 residues. Germline V gene sequence: CDR1 DFQATT, CDR2 SNEGSKA (reference sequence). The CDR3 region is CSASGLADYNEQFF.

V gene TRBV7-2 combines with J gene TRBJ2-3; the TCRdb call, TRBD2, lacks DNA for checking. Germline V CDR1 and CDR2: SGHTA, FQGNSA. The CDR3 is 14 residues long. The CDR3 loop reads CASSLVTNEDTQYF.

The chain couples TRBV5-6 to TRBJ1-5. In germline, CDR1 is SGHDT, CDR2 YYEEEE. CDR3 length: 15 amino acids. The CDR3 sequence is CASSGTGRGNQPQHF.

The chain is built from TRBV7-2 and TRBJ2-5; lacking DNA, the TRBD2 call made by TCRdb goes unchecked. The CDR3 is 14 amino acids. Germline V lookup: CDR1 SGHTA, CDR2 FQGNSA. The chain's CDR3 is CASSFGTSWETQYF.

V usage is TRBV7-9 and J usage is TRBJ2-7; without DNA, the TCRdb call of TRBD1 cannot be checked. The CDR3 has 14 amino acids. The V gene's germline CDR1 is SEHNR and CDR2 FQNEAQ (reference sequence). CDR3 region: CASSLQGLVREQYF.

The gene calls are TRBV7-2 and TRBJ2-1; lacking DNA, the TRBD1 call made by TCRdb goes unchecked. CDR1 and CDR2 (germline): SGHTA, FQGNSA. The CDR3 extends over 15 amino acids. CDR3 in amino acids: CASSLDRGRFNEQFF.

The rearrangement uses TRBV28 and TRBJ2-3; TCRdb's D call, TRBD2, is unchecked because there is no DNA. The germline V gene has CDR1 MDHEN and CDR2 SYDVKM. CDR3 length: 14 residues. The CDR3 sequence: CASGGASGRDTQYF.

The J gene is TRBJ2-4, the V gene TRBV12-3 or TRBV12-4; the D call of TRBD1 rests on TCRdb alone, since no DNA is present to check it. This CDR3 contains 13 residues. CDR3 in amino acids: CASSPGQVYIQYF.

The rearrangement joins TRBV20-1 to TRBJ2-6. The CDR3 extends over 15 amino acids. Germline V gives CDR1 DFQATT, CDR2 SNEGSKA (reference sequence). The CDR3 here is CSARERRSGANVLTF.

The chain combines TRBV20-1 with TRBJ1-5; TCRdb's assignment of TRBD1 cannot be checked, as there is no DNA. Germline CDR1 is DFQATT and CDR2 is SNEGSKA (reference sequence). This CDR3 region has 13 residues. CDR3 in amino acids: CSVIGWGTQPQHF.

The CDR3 region is CSARDGQQPQHF. The J gene is TRBJ1-5, the V gene TRBV20-1. CDR1 DFQATT and CDR2 SNEGSKA come from the germline V gene (reference sequence). There are 12 residues in the CDR3.

The chain uses TRBV10-3 and TRBJ2-3; TCRdb selects TRBD1, and the lack of DNA leaves this call unchecked. This CDR3 contains 15 residues. Germline V gene data show CDR1 as ENHRY and CDR2 as SYGVKD. CDR3: CAISDSGGRGDTQYF.